The 7 T cell receptor beta chains below were found in one sample sequenced in a study of T cells expressing NK-cell markers. Reprocessing the 5' RACE reads, TCRdb reports a single entry for every CDR3 protein and omits DNA. With roughly 170,000 distinct CDR3 sequences in the sample, the ten largest clones hold less than 20%. Input material: blood T cells: a sorted CD56 or NKG2C T cell subset, CD4+ or CD8+ T cells, or bulk PBMC T cells (not recorded which). These TCRs come from a woman aged 18-70 years in good health.

The V and J genes are TRBV30 and TRBJ2-7; absent DNA, TCRdb's TRBD1 call cannot be checked. The CDR3 is 14 residues long. Germline CDR1 reads GTSNPN; CDR2 reads SVGIG (reference sequence). This CDR3 reads CAWSVLDRAYEQYF. The variable domain in full, with the rest retrieved from reference TRBV30 and TRBJ2-7, is SQTIHQWPATLVQPVGSPLSLECTVEGTSNPNLYWYRQAAGRGLQLLFYSVGIGQISSEVPQNLSASRPQDRQFILSSKKLLLSDSGFYLCAWSVLDRAYEQYFGPGTRLTVT.

The J gene is TRBJ2-3, the V gene TRBV7-3; the D call of TRBD1 rests on TCRdb alone, since no DNA is present to check it. The germline gives CDR1 SGHTA, CDR2 FQGTGA. The CDR3 covers 14 residues. CDR3 region: CASSSRQSTDTQYF.

The chain uses TRBV18 and TRBJ2-7. Germline assignment: CDR1 KGHSH and CDR2 LQKENI. CDR3 length equals 12 residues. The CDR3 region is CASSLGIYEQYF. The entire variable domain, with the rest obtained from reference TRBV18 and TRBJ2-7, is as follows: NAGVMQNPRHLVRRRGQEARLRCSPMKGHSHVYWYRQLPEEGLKFMVYLQKENIIDESGMPKERFSAEFPKEGPSILRIQQVVRGDSAAYFCASSLGIYEQYFGPGTRLTVT.

The gene calls are TRBV5-1 and TRBJ1-6; TCRdb's assignment of TRBD1 cannot be checked, as there is no DNA. Germline CDR1 SGHRS, CDR2 YFSETQ. CDR3 length equals 17 residues. CDR3 sequence reads: CASSLEGASSYNSPLHF.

This chain uses TRBV6-1 with TRBJ2-7; the TRBD1 assignment by TCRdb is unverifiable without DNA. Germline values: CDR1 MNHNS, CDR2 SASEGT. The CDR3 loop spans 13 amino acids. CDR3 sequence: CASARTSRYEQYF.

The chain links TRBV7-2 to TRBJ1-2; TCRdb proposes TRBD1, but this gene call is untestable without DNA. Germline CDR1 is SGHTA and CDR2 is FQGNSA. CDR3 size: 13 residues. CDR3 sequence: CASSDTGYYGYTF.

V usage is TRBV12-3 or TRBV12-4 and J usage is TRBJ2-5; TCRdb's D call, TRBD1, is unchecked because there is no DNA. This CDR3 comprises 15 residues. CDR3 sequence reads: CASSTLGGGRETQYF.